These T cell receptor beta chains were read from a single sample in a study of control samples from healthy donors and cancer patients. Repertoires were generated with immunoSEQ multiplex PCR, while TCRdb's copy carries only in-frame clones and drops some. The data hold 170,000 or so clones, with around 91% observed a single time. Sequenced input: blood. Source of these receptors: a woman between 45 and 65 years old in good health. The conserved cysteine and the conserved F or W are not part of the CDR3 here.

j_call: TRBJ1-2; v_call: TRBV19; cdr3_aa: ASSSVYYGYT
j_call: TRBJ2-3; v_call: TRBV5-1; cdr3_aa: ASSGGAAGGDTQY
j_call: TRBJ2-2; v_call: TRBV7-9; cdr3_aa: ASSLETGELF
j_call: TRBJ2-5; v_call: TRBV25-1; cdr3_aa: ASSRGVNAQETQY
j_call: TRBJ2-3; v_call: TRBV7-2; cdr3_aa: ASSRPPMTDTQY
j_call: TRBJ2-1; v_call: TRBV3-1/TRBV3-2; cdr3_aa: ASSPGRTGTNEQF
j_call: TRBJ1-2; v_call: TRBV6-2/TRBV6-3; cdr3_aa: ASSSWVYT
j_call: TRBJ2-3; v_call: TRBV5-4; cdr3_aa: ASSNRLAGGTADTQY
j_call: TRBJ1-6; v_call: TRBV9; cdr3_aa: ASSLHNRAGNSPLH
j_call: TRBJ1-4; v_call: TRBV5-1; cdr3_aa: ASSLAGEKLF
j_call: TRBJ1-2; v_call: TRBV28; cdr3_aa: ASRSGGQGYGYT
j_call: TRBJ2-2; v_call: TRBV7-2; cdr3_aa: ASSSGLAAGELF
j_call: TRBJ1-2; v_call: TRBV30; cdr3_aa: AWSVGTFYGYT
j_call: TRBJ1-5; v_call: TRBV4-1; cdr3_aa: ASSQDSPGNQPQH
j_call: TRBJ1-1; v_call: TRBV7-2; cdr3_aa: ASRFRGRASLEAF
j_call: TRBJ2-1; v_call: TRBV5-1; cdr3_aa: ASSFSAGVENEQF
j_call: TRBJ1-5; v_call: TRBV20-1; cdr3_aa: SASLPSSNQPQH
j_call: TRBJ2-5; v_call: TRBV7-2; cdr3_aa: ASSLPLAGVETQY
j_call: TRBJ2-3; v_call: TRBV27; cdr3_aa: ASSLFGTDTQY
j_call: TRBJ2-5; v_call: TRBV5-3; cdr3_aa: AIAPNRRGETQY
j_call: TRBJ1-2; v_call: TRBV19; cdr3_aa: ASTLGPLYGYT
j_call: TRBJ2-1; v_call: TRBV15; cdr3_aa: ATSRAGLRQF
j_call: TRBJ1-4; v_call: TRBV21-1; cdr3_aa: ASSKGGTGNEKLF
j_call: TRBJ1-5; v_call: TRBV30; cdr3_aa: AWSTDRGNQPQH
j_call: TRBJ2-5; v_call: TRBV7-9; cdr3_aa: ASSLKQALQETQY
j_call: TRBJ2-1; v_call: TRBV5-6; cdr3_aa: ASSLTPSGIMNEQF